Given below is one TCR beta chain in context. The antigen remains undetermined. The source of the sample is a study of cytomegalovirus exposure and HLA in healthy donors. As for the study in general: An earlier analysis identified approximately 120 million unique TCR beta sequences in approximately 170 million T cells. About 80 million unique TCRs from HLA-typed donors were held in an early data release. Whole-study results and caveats: In a later analysis, donors in an Asian-associated ancestry cluster reportedly had fewer N-insertions in productive TCRs than the cohort mean. TCR association rates varied by HLA locus in a later analysis, with DRB1 highest and HLA-C lowest.

Vbeta (60) and Jbeta (13) primers were used in the PCR. The assay was immunoSEQ multiplex PCR, and TCRdb's table has in-frame clones only and misses some. The data hold 82,000 or so clones, with roughly 80% observed a single time. CDR3 length: 14 residues. Per germline, CDR1 SNHLY and CDR2 FYNNEI. With 2 bases removed from V and 7 bases from J, the gap between germline ends came to 14 bases. The sequenced sample was PBMCs. The TCR sequence derives from a woman between 45 and 65 years old in good health and CMV-seropositive. The chain couples TRBV2 to TRBJ1-1; possibly TRBD1 for D (5 bases). CDR3 region: CASSELTEGSEAFF. The CDR3 DNA is TGTGCCAGCAGTGAACTAACGGAGGGGAGTGAAGCTTTCTTT.